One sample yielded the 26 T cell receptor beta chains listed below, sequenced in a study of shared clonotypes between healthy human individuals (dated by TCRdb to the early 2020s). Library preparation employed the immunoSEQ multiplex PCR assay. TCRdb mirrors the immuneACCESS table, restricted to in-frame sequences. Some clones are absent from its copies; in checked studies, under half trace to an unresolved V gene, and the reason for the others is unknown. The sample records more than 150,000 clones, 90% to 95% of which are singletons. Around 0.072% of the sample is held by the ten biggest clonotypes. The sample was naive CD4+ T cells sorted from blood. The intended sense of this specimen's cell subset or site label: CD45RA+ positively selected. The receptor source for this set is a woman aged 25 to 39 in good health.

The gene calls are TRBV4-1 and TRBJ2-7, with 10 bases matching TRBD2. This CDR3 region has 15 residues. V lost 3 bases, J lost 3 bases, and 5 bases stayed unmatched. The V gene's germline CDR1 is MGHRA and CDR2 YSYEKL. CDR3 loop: CASSHPSGSLYEQYF. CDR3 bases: TGCGCCAGCAGCCATCCTAGCGGGAGCCTCTACGAGCAGTACTTC.

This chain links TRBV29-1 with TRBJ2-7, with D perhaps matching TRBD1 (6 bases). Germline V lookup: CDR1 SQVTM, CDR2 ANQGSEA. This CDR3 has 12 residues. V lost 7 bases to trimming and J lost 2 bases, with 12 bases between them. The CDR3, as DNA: TGCAGCGCTGGAGGACAGACCTACGAGCAGTACTTC. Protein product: CSAGGQTYEQYF.

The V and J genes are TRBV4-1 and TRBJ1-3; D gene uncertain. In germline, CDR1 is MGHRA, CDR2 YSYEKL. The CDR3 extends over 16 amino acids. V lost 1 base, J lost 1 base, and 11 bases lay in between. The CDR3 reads CASSQAGLSSGNTIYF. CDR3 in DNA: TGCGCCAGCAGCCAAGCGGGCCTTAGTTCTGGAAACACCATATATTTT.

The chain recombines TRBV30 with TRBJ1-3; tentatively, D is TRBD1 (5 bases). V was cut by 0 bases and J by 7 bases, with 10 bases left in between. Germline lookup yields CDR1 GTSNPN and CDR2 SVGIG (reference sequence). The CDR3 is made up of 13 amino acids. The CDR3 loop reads CAWSVLGVNTIYF. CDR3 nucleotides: TGTGCCTGGAGTGTATTAGGGGTTAACACCATATATTTT.

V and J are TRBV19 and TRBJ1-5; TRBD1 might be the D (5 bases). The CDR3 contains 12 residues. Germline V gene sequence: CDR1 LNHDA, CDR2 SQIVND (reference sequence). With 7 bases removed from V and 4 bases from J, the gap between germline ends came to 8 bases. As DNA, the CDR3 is TGTGCCAGTAATGCAGGGAATCAGCCCCAGCATTTT. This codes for CASNAGNQPQHF.

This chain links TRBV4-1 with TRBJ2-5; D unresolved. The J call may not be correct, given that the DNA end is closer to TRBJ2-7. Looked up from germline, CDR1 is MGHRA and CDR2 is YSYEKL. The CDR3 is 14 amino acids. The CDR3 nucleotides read TGCGCCAGCAGCCAAGTTGAATCGTCCTACGAGCAGTACTTC. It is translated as CASSQVESSYEQYF.

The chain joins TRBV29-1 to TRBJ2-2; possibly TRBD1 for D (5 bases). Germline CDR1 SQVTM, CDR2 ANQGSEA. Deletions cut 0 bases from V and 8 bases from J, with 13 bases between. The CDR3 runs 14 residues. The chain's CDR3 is CSVEDIAGAGELFF. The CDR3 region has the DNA TGCAGCGTTGAAGATATAGCTGGGGCTGGGGAGCTGTTTTTT.

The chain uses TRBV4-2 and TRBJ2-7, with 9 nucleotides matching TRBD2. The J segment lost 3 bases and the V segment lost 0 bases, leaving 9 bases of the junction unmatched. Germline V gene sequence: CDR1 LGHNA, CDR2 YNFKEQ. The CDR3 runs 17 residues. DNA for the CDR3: TGTGCCAGCAGCCAAGATAGGGGGACTAGCAGATACTACGAGCAGTACTTC. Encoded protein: CASSQDRGTSRYYEQYF.

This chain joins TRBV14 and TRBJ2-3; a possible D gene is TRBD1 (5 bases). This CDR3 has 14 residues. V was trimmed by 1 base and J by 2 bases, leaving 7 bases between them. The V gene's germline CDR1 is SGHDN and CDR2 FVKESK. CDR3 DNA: TGTGCCAGCAGCCAAGGACAGTCCACAGATACGCAGTATTTT. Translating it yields CASSQGQSTDTQYF.

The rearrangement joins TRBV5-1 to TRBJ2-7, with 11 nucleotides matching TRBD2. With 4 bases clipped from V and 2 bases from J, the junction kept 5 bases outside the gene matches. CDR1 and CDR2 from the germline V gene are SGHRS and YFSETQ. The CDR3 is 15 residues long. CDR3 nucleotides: TGCGCCAGCAGCGAACTAGCGGGGGATACCTACGAGCAGTACTTC. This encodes CASSELAGDTYEQYF.

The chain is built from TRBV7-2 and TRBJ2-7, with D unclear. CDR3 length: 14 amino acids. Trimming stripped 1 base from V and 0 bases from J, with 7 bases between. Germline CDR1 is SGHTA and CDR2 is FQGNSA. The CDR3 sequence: CASSLDPVSYEQYF. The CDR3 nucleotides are TGTGCCAGCAGCTTAGACCCAGTCTCCTACGAGCAGTACTTC. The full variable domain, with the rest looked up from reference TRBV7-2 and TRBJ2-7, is GAGVSQSPSNKVTEKGKDVELRCDPISGHTALYWYRQSLGQGLEFLIYFQGNSAPDKSGLPSDRFSAERTGGSVSTLTIQRTQQEDSAVYLCASSLDPVSYEQYFGPGTRLTVT.

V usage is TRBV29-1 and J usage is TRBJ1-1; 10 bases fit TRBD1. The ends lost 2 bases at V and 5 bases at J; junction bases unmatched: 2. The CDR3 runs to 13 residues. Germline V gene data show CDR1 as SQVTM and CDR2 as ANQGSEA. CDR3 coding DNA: TGCAGCGTTGAAATGGGACAGGGGACTGAAGCTTTCTTT. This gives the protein CSVEMGQGTEAFF.

This CDR3 reads CASSIHYKGDTQYF. The CDR3 nucleotides are TGTGCCAGTAGTATTCACTACAAGGGAGATACGCAGTATTTT. The gene calls are TRBV19 and TRBJ2-3; D unresolved. Trimming took off 3 bases at V and 5 bases at J, with 12 bases between the two ends. Germline CDR1 reads LNHDA; CDR2 reads SQIVND (reference sequence). The CDR3 totals 14 residues.

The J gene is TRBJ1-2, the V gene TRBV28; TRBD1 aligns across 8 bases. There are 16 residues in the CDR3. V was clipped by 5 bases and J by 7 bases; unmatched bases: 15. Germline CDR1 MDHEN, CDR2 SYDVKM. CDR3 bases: TGTGCCAGCAGTCCCCATTCCGGACAGGGTATTGCTGGCTACACCTTC. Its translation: CASSPHSGQGIAGYTF.

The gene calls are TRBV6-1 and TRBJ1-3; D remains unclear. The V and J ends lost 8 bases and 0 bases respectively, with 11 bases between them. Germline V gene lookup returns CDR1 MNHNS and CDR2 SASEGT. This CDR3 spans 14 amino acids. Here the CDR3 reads CASGEGRSGNTIYF. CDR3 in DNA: TGTGCCAGCGGGGAGGGTCGCTCTGGAAACACCATATATTTT.

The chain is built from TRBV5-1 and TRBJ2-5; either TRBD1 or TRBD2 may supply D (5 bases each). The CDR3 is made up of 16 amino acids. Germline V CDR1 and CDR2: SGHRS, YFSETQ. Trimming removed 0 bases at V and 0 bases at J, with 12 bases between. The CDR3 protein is CASSLASGTDQETQYF. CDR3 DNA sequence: TGCGCCAGCAGCTTGGCTTCTGGGACGGACCAAGAGACCCAGTACTTC.

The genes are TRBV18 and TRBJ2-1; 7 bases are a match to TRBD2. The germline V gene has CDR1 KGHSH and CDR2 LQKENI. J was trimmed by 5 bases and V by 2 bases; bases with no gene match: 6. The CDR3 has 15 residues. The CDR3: CASSPSLAADNEQFF. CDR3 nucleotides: TGTGCCAGCTCACCAAGCCTAGCGGCCGACAATGAGCAGTTCTTC.

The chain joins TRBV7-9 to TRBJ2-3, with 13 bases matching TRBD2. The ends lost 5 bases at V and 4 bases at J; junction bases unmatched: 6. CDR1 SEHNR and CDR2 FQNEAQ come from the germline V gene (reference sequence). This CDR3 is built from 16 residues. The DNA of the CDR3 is TGTGCCAGCAGCGCCGGACTAGCGGGAGCGGCAGATACGCAGTATTTT. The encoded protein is CASSAGLAGAADTQYF.

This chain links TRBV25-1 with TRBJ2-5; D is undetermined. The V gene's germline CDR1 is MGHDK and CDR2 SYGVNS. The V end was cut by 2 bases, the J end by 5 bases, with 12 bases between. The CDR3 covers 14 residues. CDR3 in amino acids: CASSEPRVKETQYF. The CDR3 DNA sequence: TGTGCCAGCAGTGAACCGAGAGTGAAGGAGACCCAGTACTTC.

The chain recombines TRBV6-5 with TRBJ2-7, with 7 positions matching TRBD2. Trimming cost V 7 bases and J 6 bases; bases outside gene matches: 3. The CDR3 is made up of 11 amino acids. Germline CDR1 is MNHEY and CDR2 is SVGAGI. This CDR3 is CASTGGTEQYF. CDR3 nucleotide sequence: TGTGCCAGCACCGGGGGGACCGAGCAGTACTTC.

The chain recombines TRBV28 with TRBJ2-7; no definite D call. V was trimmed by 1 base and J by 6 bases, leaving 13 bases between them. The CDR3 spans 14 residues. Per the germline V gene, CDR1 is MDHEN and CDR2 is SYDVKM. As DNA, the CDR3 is TGTGCCAGCAGTTTATCTCGGGCAGCACTCGAGCAGTACTTC. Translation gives CASSLSRAALEQYF. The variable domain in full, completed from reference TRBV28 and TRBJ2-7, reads DVKVTQSSRYLVKRTGEKVFLECVQDMDHENMFWYRQDPGLGLRLIYFSYDVKMKEKGDIPEGYSVSREKKERFSLILESASTNQTSMYLCASSLSRAALEQYFGPGTRLTVT.

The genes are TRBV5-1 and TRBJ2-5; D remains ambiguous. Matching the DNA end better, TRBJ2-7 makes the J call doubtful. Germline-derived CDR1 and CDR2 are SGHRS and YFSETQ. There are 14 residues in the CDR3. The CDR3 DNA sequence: TGCGCCAGCAGCTTGGATGCCGCCTCCTACGAGCAGTACTTC. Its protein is CASSLDAASYEQYF.

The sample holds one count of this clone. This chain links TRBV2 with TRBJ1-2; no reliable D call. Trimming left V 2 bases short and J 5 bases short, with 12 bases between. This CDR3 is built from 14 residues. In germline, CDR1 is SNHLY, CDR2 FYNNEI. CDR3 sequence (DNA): TGTGCCAGCAGTGAAAGTCGGCAGGCGTATGGCTACACCTTC. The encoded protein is CASSESRQAYGYTF.

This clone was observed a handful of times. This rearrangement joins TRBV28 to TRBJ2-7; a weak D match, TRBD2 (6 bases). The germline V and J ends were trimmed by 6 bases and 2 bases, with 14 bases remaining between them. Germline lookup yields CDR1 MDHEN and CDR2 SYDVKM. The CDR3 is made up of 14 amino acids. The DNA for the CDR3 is TGTGCCAGCAGCACCGGGACTCCTACCTACGAGCAGTACTTC. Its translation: CASSTGTPTYEQYF.

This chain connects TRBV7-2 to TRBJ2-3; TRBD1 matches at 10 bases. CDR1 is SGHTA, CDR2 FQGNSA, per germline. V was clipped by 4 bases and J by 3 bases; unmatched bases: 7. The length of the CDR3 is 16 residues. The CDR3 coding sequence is TGTGCCAGCAGCTCAGTAGGACAGGGGGGGACAGATACGCAGTATTTT. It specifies CASSSVGQGGTDTQYF. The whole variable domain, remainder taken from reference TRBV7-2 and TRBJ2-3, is GAGVSQSPSNKVTEKGKDVELRCDPISGHTALYWYRQSLGQGLEFLIYFQGNSAPDKSGLPSDRFSAERTGGSVSTLTIQRTQQEDSAVYLCASSSVGQGGTDTQYFGPGTRLTVL.

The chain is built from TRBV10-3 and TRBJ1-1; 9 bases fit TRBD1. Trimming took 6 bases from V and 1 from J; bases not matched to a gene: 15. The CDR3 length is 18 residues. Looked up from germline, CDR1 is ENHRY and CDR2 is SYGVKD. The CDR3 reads CAISAGTGSSIRNTEAFF. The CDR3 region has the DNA TGTGCCATCAGCGCAGGGACAGGGTCGTCGATTCGGAACACTGAAGCTTTCTTT.